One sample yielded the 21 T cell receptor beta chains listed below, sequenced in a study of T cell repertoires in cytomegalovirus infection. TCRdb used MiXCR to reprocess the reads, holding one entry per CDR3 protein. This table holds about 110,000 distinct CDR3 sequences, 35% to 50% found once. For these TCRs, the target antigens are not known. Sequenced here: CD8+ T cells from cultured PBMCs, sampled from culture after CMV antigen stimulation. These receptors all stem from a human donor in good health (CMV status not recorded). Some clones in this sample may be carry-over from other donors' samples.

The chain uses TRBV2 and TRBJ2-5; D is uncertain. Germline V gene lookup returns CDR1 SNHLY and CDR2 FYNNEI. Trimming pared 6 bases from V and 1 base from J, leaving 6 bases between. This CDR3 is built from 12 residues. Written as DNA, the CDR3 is TGTGCCAGCAGGGCTACCCAAGAGACCCAGTACTTC. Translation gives CASRATQETQYF.

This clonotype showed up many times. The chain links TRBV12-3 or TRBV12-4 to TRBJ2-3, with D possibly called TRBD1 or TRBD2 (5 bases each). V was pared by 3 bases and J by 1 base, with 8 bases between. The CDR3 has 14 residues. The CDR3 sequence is CASSFKGRTDTQYF. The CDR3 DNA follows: TGTGCCAGCAGTTTTAAGGGACGCACAGATACGCAGTATTTT.

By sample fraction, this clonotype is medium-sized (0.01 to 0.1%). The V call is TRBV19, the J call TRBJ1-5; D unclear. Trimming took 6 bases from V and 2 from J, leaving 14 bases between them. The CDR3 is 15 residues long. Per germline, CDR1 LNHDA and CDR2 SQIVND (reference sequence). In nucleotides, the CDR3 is TGTGCCAGTAGCCTACTCCCAGGAGGCAATCAGCCCCAGCATTTT. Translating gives CASSLLPGGNQPQHF.

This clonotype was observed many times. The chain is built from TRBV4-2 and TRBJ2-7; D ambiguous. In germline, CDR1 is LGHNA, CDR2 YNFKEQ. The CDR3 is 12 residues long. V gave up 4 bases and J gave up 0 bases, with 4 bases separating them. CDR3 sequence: CASSPSSYEQYF. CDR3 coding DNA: TGTGCCAGCAGCCCGAGCTCCTACGAGCAGTACTTC.

CDR3 residues: CASSRWTGGADGELFF. CDR3 coding DNA: TGTGCCAGCAGCCGGTGGACAGGGGGCGCGGACGGGGAGCTGTTTTTT. The chain has TRBV3-1 and TRBJ2-2; 11 bases agree with TRBD1. Germline trimming cut 4 bases from V and 7 bases from J; bases unmatched to any gene: 8. This CDR3 is built from 16 residues. CDR1 is LGHDT, CDR2 YNNKEL, per germline (reference sequence).

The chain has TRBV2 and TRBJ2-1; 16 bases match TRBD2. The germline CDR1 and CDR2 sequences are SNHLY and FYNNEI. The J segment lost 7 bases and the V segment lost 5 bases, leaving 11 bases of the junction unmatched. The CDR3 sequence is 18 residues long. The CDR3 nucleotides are TGTGCCAGCAGTCTGGGACTAGCGGGGGGGCCTCCCGGGAATGAGCAGTTCTTC. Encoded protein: CASSLGLAGGPPGNEQFF.

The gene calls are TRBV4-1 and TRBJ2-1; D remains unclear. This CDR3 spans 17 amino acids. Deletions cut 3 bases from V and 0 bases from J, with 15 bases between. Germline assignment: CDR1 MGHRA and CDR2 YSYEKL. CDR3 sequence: CASSQADRHSSYNEQFF. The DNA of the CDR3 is TGCGCCAGCAGCCAGGCAGACCGACATAGCTCCTACAATGAGCAGTTCTTC.

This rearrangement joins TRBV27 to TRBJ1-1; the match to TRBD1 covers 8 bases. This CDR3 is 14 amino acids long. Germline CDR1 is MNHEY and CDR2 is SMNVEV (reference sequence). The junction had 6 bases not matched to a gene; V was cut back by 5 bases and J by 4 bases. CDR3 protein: CASSIDRGSTEAFF. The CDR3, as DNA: TGTGCCAGCAGTATCGACAGGGGTAGCACTGAAGCTTTCTTT.

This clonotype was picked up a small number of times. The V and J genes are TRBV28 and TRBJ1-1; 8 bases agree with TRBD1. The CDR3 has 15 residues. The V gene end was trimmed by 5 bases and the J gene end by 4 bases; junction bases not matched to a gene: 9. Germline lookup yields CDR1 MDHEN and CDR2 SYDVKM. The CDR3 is CASSTRDRSGTEAFF. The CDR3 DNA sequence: TGTGCCAGCAGTACCCGGGACAGGTCGGGCACTGAAGCTTTCTTT. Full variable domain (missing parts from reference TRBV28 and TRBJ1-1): DVKVTQSSRYLVKRTGEKVFLECVQDMDHENMFWYRQDPGLGLRLIYFSYDVKMKEKGDIPEGYSVSREKKERFSLILESASTNQTSMYLCASSTRDRSGTEAFFGQGTRLTVV.

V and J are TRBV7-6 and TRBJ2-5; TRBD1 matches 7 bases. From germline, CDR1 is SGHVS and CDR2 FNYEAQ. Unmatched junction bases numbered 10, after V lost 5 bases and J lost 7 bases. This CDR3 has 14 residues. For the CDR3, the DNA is TGTGCCAGCAGCAGCGACAGGGCCCGGGGGACCCAGTACTTC. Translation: CASSSDRARGTQYF.

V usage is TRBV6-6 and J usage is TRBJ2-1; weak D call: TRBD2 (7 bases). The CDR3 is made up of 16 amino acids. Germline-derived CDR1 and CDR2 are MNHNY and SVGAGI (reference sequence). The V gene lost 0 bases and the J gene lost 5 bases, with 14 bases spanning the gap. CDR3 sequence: CASSYSRGATDNEQFF. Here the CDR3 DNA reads TGTGCCAGCAGTTACTCCCGGGGGGCCACGGACAATGAGCAGTTCTTC.

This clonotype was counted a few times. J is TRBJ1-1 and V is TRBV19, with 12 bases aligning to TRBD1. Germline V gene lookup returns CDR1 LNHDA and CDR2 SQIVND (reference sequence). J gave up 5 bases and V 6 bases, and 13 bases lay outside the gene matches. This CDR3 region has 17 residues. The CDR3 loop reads CASSPGTGGFTSTEAFF. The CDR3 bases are TGTGCCAGTAGCCCCGGGACAGGGGGCTTTACGTCTACTGAAGCTTTCTTT.

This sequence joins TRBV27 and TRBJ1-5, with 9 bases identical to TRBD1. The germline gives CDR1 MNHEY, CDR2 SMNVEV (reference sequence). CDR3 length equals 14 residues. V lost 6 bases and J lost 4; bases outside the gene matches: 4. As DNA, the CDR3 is TGTGCCAGCAGCTACAGGGGGCAAAATCAGCCCCAGCATTTT. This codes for CASSYRGQNQPQHF.

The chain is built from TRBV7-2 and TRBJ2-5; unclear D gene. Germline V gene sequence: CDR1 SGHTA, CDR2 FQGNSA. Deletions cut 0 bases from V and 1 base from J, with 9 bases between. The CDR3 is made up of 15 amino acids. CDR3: CASSLAAWIQETQYF. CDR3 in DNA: TGTGCCAGCAGCTTAGCAGCTTGGATCCAAGAGACCCAGTACTTC.

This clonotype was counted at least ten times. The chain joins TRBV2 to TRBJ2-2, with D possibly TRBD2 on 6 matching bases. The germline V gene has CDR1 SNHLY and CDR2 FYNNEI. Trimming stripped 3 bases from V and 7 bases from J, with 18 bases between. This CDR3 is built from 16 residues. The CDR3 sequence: CASSEWGVEFFGELFF. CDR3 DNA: TGTGCCAGCAGTGAGTGGGGGGTCGAATTCTTCGGGGAGCTGTTTTTT.

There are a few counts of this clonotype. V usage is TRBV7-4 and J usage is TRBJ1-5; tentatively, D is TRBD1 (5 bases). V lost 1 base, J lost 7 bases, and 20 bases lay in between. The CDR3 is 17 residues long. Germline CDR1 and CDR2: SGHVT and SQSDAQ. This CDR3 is CASSLDPGEEFGQPQHF. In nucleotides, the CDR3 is TGTGCCAGCAGCTTAGATCCGGGGGAAGAATTCGGGCAGCCCCAGCATTTT.

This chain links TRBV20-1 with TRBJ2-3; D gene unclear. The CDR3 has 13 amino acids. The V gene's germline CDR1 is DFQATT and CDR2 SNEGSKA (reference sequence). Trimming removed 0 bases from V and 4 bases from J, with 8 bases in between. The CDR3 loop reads CSARDLRADTQYF. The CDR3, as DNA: TGCAGTGCTAGAGATCTTCGTGCAGATACGCAGTATTTT.

The CDR3 DNA follows: TGTGCCAGCAGCTTGCCCGGGGGGGGAACCGACGGGGAGCTGTTTTTT. Its translation: CASSLPGGGTDGELFF. The chain links TRBV7-6 to TRBJ2-2; TRBD2 agrees at 8 bases. Germline values: CDR1 SGHVS, CDR2 FNYEAQ. Trimming removed 3 bases from V and 7 bases from J; junction bases left unmatched: 10. The CDR3 contains 16 residues.

The DNA of the CDR3 is TGCAGTGCTGAAGACAGGGCCTCTAGCACAGATACGCAGTATTTT. It translates to CSAEDRASSTDTQYF. This chain links TRBV20-1 with TRBJ2-3, with 7 bases fitting TRBD1. The ends lost 5 bases at V and 0 bases at J; junction bases unmatched: 8. The V gene's germline CDR1 is DFQATT and CDR2 SNEGSKA (reference sequence). CDR3 length: 15 residues.

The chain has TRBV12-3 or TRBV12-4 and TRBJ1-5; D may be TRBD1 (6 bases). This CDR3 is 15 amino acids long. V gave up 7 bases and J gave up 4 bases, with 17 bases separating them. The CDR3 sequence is CASKGRGTGNQPQHF. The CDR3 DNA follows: TGTGCCAGCAAGGGGAGGGGTACAGGGAATCAGCCCCAGCATTTT.

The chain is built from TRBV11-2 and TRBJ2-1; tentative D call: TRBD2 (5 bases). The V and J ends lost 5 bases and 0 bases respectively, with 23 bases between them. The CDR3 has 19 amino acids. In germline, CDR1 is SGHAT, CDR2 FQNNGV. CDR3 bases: TGTGCCAGCAGCCTCATGGGCGGGCTAGCCCCTAGCTCCTACAATGAGCAGTTCTTC. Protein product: CASSLMGGLAPSSYNEQFF. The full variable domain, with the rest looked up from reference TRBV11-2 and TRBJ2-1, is EAGVAQSPRYKIIEKRQSVAFWCNPISGHATLYWYQQILGQGPKLLIQFQNNGVVDDSQLPKDRFSAERLKGVDSTLKIQPAKLEDSAVYLCASSLMGGLAPSSYNEQFFGPGTRLTVL.